This entry features one TCR beta chain sequence. This sample was taken from a study of Ad26.COV2.S vaccination and SARS-CoV-2 variants. Regarding treatment: roughly 19 received Ad26.COV2.S at low or high dose, single or two shots; several received placebo; per-sample allocation not given. Sampling was done on day 63 after the first vaccine or placebo injection. This CDR3 spans 13 amino acids. The V end lost 0 bases, the J end lost 3 bases, and 5 bases lay between the germline ends. CDR1 and CDR2 (germline): ENHRY, SYGVKD. Clones were sequenced by immunoSEQ multiplex PCR, and TCRdb holds only the in-frame ones, with some missing. Among about 480,000 clones listed, around nine tenths were seen once.

This chain uses TRBV10-3 with TRBJ1-2; D is perhaps TRBD1 (5 bases). The receptor's source is a person between 18 and 65 years old who received the Ad26.COV2.S COVID-19 vaccine or a placebo. The sample in question was peripheral blood, obtained in a trial of Ad26.COV2.S vaccine versus placebo. CDR3 nucleotide sequence: TGTGCCATCAGTGAGTCGACAGACTATGGCTACACCTTC. As protein: CAISESTDYGYTF.